This T cell receptor (beta chain) was profiled in a study of a mutant IDH1 vaccine in newly diagnosed glioma. Documented time point: week 47, end of study. Topical imiquimod accompanied each vaccine dose, which consisted of 300 ug of mutant IDH1 20-mer peptide. Eight vaccinations were given in weeks 1, 3, 5, 7, 11, 15, 19 and 23. In the case of this clone: The antigen remains unidentified.

Clones were read by immunoSEQ multiplex PCR, and TCRdb kept only the in-frame ones, dropping some. Of roughly 32,000 clones listed, around nine tenths are singletons. This CDR3 comprises 14 residues. Germline loops: CDR1 SGHVS, CDR2 FNYEAQ. Trimming removed 7 bases at V and 4 bases at J, with 16 bases between. J is TRBJ2-5 and V is TRBV7-6; possible D gene TRBD1, 6 bases. The sequence was obtained from a woman aged 30 to 39 with glioma. This specimen consisted of PBMCs, obtained from a glioma patient whose treatment included an IDH1 peptide vaccine. DNA of the CDR3: TGTGCCAGCATGGAGGACAGCCACGGAGAGACCCAGTACTTC. Translated, it gives CASMEDSHGETQYF.